The next 9 T cell receptor beta chains were all read from a single sample in a study of control samples from healthy donors and cancer patients (dated by TCRdb to 2019 to 2021). To prepare the library, the immunoSEQ multiplex PCR assay was applied. Sourced from immuneACCESS, this table was stored by TCRdb with only in-frame sequences that have V and J called. A share of the clones is absent; for the studies checked, an unresolved V gene accounts for under half, and the remainder has no known explanation. This sample has around 100,000 clones in its table, and around 88% of those were observed once. The ten largest make up around an eighth of the sample. The sequencing input was blood. The receptor set was obtained from a man aged 30-40 years in good health.

The chain combines TRBV27 with TRBJ2-5, with D tentatively TRBD1 (6 bases). The V and J ends lost 8 bases and 2 bases respectively, with 18 bases between them. This CDR3 has 15 amino acids. The germline CDR1 and CDR2 sequences are MNHEY and SMNVEV (reference sequence). In DNA form, the CDR3 reads TGTGCCAGCGCCGGCCAGGGGAAGGCACAAGAGACCCAGTACTTC. Protein sequence: CASAGQGKAQETQYF.

This clone was recorded only once. CDR3 DNA: TGTGCCAGCAGCTTGGAACAGAAATATGGCTACACCTTC. Its translation is CASSLEQKYGYTF. The chain combines TRBV5-5 with TRBJ1-2, with D hard to call. Germline CDR1 is SGHKS and CDR2 is YYEKEE (reference sequence). This CDR3 has 13 residues. Deletions cut 0 bases from V and 5 bases from J, with 8 bases between.

V gene TRBV19 combines with J gene TRBJ1-1, with unresolved D. The CDR3 runs 13 residues. V shed 7 bases and J shed 6 bases, with 15 bases lying between them. Germline assignment: CDR1 LNHDA and CDR2 SQIVND (reference sequence). CDR3 sequence (DNA): TGTGCCAGTACCGACCCGGGGAGGGCTGAAGCTTTCTTT. This encodes CASTDPGRAEAFF.

In this sample, this clone turned up a few times. This chain connects TRBV2 to TRBJ2-4; D gene uncertain. Germline V gene data show CDR1 as SNHLY and CDR2 as FYNNEI. The CDR3 sequence is 13 residues long. Trimming cost V 5 bases and J 8 bases, with 13 bases left between them. The CDR3 loop reads CASSTNGLDIQYF. The CDR3 DNA follows: TGTGCCAGCAGTACTAACGGGTTAGACATTCAGTACTTC.

The rearrangement links TRBV19 to TRBJ2-2; D is perhaps TRBD1 (6 bases). Deletions cut 4 bases from V and 3 bases from J, with 12 bases between. CDR3 length: 15 residues. Germline assignment: CDR1 LNHDA and CDR2 SQIVND (reference sequence). CDR3: CASSTRGQDTGELFF. The DNA for the CDR3 is TGTGCCAGTAGTACAAGGGGACAAGACACCGGGGAGCTGTTTTTT.

The gene calls are TRBV24-1 and TRBJ2-1; 14 bases line up with TRBD2. This CDR3 has 18 residues. The V segment lost 4 bases and the J segment 4 bases; nucleotides outside the gene matches: 8. Germline CDR1 is KGHDR and CDR2 is SFDVKD. For the CDR3, the DNA is TGTGCCACCAGTGACTCCCGCGGGACTAGCGGGAGTTACAATGAGCAGTTCTTC. Its protein product is CATSDSRGTSGSYNEQFF.

The V and J genes are TRBV12-3 or TRBV12-4 and TRBJ2-2; D remains ambiguous. The CDR3 has 13 residues. The V end lost 2 bases, the J end lost 6 bases, and 7 bases lay between the germline ends. CDR3 sequence: CASSLKMSGELFF. CDR3 DNA: TGTGCCAGCAGTTTAAAGATGTCCGGGGAGCTGTTTTTT.

The rearrangement uses TRBV6-1 and TRBJ1-3, with TRBD1 as a possible D gene (5 bases). Germline V CDR1 and CDR2: MNHNS, SASEGT. Trimming shortened V by 0 bases and J by 0 bases, and 12 bases separated the two germline ends. This CDR3 is 17 amino acids long. CDR3: CASSEAAGLGSGNTIYF. The CDR3 bases are TGTGCCAGCAGTGAAGCTGCAGGGTTGGGCTCTGGAAACACCATATATTTT.

This clone was recorded a few times. V usage is TRBV11-2 and J usage is TRBJ2-1; the match to TRBD2 covers 11 bases. V lost 7 bases, J lost 3 bases, and 5 bases stayed unmatched. The CDR3 spans 15 residues. The germline V gene encodes CDR1 SGHAT and CDR2 FQNNGV. The CDR3 sequence: CASIKLAGVYNEQFF. The CDR3 DNA reads as TGTGCCAGCATCAAACTAGCGGGAGTCTACAATGAGCAGTTCTTC.